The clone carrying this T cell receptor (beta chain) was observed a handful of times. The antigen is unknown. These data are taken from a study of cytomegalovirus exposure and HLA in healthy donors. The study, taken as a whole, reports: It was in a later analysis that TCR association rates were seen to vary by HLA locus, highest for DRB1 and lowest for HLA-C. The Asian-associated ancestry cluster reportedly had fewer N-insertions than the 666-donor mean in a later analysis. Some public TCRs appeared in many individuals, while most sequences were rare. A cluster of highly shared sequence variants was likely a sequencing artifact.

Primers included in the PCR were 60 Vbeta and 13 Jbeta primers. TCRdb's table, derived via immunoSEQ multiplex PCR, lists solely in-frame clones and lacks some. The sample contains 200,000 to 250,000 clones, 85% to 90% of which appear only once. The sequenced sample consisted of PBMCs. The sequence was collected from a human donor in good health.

CDR3 in DNA: TGTGCCAGCTCACCGTATAGCGGGAGCTCCTACAATGAGCAGTTCTTC. Residues: CASSPYSGSSYNEQFF. The chain recombines TRBV18 with TRBJ2-1; 9 bases agree with TRBD2. The V gene end was trimmed by 3 bases and the J gene end by 0 bases; junction bases not matched to a gene: 3. Germline V gives CDR1 KGHSH, CDR2 LQKENI. CDR3 length: 16 residues.